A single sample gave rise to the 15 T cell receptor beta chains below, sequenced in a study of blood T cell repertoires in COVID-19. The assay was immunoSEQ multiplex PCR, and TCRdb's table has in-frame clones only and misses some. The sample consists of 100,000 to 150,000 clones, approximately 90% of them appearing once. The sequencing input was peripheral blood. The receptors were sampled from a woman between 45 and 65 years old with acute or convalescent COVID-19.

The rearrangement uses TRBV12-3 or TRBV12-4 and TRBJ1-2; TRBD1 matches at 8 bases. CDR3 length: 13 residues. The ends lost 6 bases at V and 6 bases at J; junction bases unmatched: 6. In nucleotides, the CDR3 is TGTGCCAGCAGCATACAGGGGGAGCATGGCTACACCTTC. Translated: CASSIQGEHGYTF.

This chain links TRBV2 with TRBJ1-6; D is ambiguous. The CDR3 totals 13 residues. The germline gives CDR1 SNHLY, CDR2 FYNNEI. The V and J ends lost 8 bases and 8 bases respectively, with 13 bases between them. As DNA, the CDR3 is TGTGCCAGCGACCCGGGGAGGGATTCACCCCTCCACTTT. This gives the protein CASDPGRDSPLHF.

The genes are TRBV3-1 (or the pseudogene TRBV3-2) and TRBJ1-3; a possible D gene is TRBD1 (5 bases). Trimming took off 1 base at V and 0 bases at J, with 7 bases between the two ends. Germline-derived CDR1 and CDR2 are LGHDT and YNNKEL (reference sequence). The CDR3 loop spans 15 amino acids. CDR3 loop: CASSQGGLSGNTIYF. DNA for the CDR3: TGTGCCAGCAGCCAAGGGGGACTCTCTGGAAACACCATATATTTT.

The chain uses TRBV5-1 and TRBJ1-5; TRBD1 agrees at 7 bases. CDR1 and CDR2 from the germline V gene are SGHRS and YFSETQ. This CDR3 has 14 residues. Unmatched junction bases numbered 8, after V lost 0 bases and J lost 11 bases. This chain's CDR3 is CASSLDPTGTAQHF. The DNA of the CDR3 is TGCGCCAGCAGCTTGGATCCGACAGGGACAGCCCAGCATTTT.

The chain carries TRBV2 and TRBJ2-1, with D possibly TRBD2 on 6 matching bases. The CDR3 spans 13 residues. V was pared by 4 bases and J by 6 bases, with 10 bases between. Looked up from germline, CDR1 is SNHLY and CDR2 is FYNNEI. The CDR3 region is CASSASVPNEQFF. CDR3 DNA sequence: TGTGCCAGCAGTGCTAGCGTGCCCAATGAGCAGTTCTTC.

CDR3 loop: CASSPGLAGSPTDTQYF. The CDR3 nucleotides are TGCGCCAGCAGCCCGGGACTAGCGGGGTCCCCCACAGATACGCAGTATTTT. The rearrangement links TRBV5-1 to TRBJ2-3; 13 bases agree with TRBD2. The CDR3 contains 17 residues. In germline, CDR1 is SGHRS, CDR2 YFSETQ. The ends lost 4 bases at V and 2 bases at J; junction bases unmatched: 7.

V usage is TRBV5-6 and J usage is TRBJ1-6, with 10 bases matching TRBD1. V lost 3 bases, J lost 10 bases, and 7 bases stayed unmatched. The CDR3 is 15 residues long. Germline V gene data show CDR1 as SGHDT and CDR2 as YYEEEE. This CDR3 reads CASSWRDRGGSPLHF. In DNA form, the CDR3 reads TGTGCCAGCAGCTGGAGGGACAGGGGAGGATCACCCCTCCACTTT.

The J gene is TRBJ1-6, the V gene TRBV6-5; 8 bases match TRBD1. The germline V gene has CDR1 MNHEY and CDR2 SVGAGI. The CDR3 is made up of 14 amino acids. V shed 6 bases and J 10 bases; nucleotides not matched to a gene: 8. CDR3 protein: CASRVGTGLSPLHF. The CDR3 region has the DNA TGTGCCAGCAGGGTTGGGACAGGTCTCTCACCCCTCCACTTT.

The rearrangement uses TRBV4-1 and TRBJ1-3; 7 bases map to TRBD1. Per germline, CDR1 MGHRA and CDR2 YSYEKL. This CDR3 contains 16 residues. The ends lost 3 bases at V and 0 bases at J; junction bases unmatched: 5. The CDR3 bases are TGCGCCAGCAGCCAGGTGGACAGGAGCTCTGGAAACACCATATATTTT. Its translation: CASSQVDRSSGNTIYF.

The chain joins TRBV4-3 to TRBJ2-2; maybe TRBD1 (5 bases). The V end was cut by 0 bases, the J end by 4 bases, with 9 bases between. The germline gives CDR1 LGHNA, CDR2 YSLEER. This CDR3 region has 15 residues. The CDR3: CASSQDPTVTGELFF. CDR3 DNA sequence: TGCGCCAGCAGCCAAGATCCGACAGTCACCGGGGAGCTGTTTTTT.

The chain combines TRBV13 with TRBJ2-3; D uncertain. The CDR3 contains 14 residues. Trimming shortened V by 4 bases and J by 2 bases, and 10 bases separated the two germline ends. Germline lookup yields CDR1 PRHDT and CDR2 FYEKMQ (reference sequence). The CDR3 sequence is CASSSTRSTDTQYF. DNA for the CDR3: TGTGCCAGCAGCTCGACTCGGTCCACAGATACGCAGTATTTT.

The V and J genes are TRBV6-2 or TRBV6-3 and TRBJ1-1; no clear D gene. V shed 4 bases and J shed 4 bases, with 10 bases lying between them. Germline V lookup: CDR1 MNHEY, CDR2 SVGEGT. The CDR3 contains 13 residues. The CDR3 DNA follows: TGTGCCAGCAGTTTAGCCTTGGGCACTGAAGCTTTCTTT. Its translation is CASSLALGTEAFF.

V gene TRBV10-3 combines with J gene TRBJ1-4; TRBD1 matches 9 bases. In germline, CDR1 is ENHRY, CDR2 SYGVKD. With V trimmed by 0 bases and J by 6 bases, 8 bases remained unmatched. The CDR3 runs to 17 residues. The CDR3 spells CAISESTGGEPDEKLFF. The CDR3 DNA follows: TGTGCCATCAGTGAGTCGACAGGGGGAGAGCCAGATGAAAAACTGTTTTTT.

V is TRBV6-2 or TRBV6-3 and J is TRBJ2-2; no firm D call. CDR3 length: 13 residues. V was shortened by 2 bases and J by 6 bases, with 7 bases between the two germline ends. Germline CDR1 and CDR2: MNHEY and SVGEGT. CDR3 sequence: CASSYASAGELFF. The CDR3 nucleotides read TGTGCCAGCAGTTACGCGTCTGCCGGGGAGCTGTTTTTT.

The CDR3 is CASSEGRVYTGELFF. In DNA form, the CDR3 reads TGTGCCAGCAGCGAGGGAAGGGTATACACCGGGGAGCTGTTTTTT. The chain is built from TRBV25-1 and TRBJ2-2, with D maybe TRBD2 (5 bases). In germline, CDR1 is MGHDK, CDR2 SYGVNS. Trimming left V 6 bases short and J 3 bases short, with 14 bases between. This CDR3 region has 15 residues.